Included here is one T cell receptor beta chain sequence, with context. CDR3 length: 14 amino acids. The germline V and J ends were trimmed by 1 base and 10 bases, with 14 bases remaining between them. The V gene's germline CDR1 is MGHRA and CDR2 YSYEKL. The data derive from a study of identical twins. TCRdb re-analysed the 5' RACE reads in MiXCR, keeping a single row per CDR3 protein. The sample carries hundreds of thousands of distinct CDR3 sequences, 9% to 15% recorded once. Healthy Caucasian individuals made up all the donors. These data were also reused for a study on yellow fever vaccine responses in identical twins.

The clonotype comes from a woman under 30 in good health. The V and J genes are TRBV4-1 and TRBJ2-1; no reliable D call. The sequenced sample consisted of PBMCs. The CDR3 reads CASSQVAGPGEQFF. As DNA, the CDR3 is TGCGCCAGCAGCCAAGTGGCCGGGCCCGGAGAGCAGTTCTTC.